A selection of T cell receptor beta chains follows, all from one sample in a study of cytomegalovirus exposure and HLA in healthy donors. Clones were sequenced by immunoSEQ multiplex PCR, and TCRdb holds only the in-frame ones, with some missing. Its table records 85,000 or so clones. The specimen sequenced was PBMCs. The source of these receptors is a woman in her twenties or thirties in good health and CMV-seronegative. The CDR3 runs from the conserved cysteine through the conserved F or W. The D gene is left open where the match is weak.

v_call	d_call	cdr3_length	j_call	cdr3_nt	cdr3_aa
TRBV18	-	13	TRBJ2-3	TGTGCCAGCTCACCACCGAGCGCAGATACGCAGTATTTT	CASSPPSADTQYF
TRBV7-6	-	14	TRBJ1-5	TGTGCCAGCAGCTTAGGTGGGGGGGATCAGCCCCAGCATTTT	CASSLGGGDQPQHF
TRBV6-1	TRBD1	15	TRBJ2-7	TGTGCCAGCAGTGATCGGACAGGGGGTTCCTACGAGCAGTACTTC	CASSDRTGGSYEQYF
TRBV7-8	TRBD1	13	TRBJ1-2	TGTGCCAGCAGCAGACAGGGGAAATATGGCTACACCTTC	CASSRQGKYGYTF
TRBV5-6	-	13	TRBJ1-2	TGTGCCAGCAGCTTGCGCCAGTACTATGGCTACACCTTC	CASSLRQYYGYTF
TRBV7-2	TRBD2	15	TRBJ2-7	TGTGCCAGCAGCTTAGGGGGACTAGCCTCCTACGAGCAGTACTTC	CASSLGGLASYEQYF
TRBV6-1	-	13	TRBJ2-3	TGTGCCAGCAGTATACAGATCACAGATACGCAGTATTTT	CASSIQITDTQYF
TRBV7-2	TRBD1	15	TRBJ1-1	TGTGCCAGCAGCGTTGAGGGACAGAGGACCACTGAAGCTTTCTTT	CASSVEGQRTTEAFF
TRBV15	TRBD1	18	TRBJ2-6	TGTGCCACCAGCAGAGCTGGGACAGGGGCTTCTGGGGCCAACGTCCTGACTTTC	CATSRAGTGASGANVLTF
TRBV7-9	TRBD1	18	TRBJ2-3	TGTGCCAGCAGCTTAGCCCAAGGGGGCCGCCTGCGCACAGATACGCAGTATTTT	CASSLAQGGRLRTDTQYF
TRBV4-2	-	14	TRBJ1-4	TGTGCCAGCAGCCAAGATCGGAGGAGCGAAAAACTGTTTTTT	CASSQDRRSEKLFF
TRBV4-1	TRBD2	18	TRBJ2-3	TGCGCCAGCAGCCCGGAGGGGCAGCGGGGGGGAAGGACAGATACGCAGTATTTT	CASSPEGQRGGRTDTQYF
TRBV5-1	TRBD1	16	TRBJ2-2	TGCGCCAGCAGGCCCGGACAGGGACGCGGCACCGGGGAGCTGTTTTTT	CASRPGQGRGTGELFF
TRBV6-6	TRBD1	14	TRBJ2-1	TGTGCCAGCAGGTTCCCGGGACAGACCAATGAGCAGTTCTTC	CASRFPGQTNEQFF
TRBV19	TRBD1	15	TRBJ2-1	TGTGCCAGCGCTTATGACAGGGGGAGCTACAATGAGCAGTTCTTC	CASAYDRGSYNEQFF
TRBV29-1	TRBD2	13	TRBJ2-5	TGCAGCGTTGAAGTGACTAGCGGTGAGACCCAGTACTTC	CSVEVTSGETQYF
TRBV28	TRBD1	15	TRBJ1-1	TGTGCCAGCAGTCCAGGGACAGGGGGCAGATCTGAAGCTTTCTTT	CASSPGTGGRSEAFF
TRBV11-2	-	16	TRBJ1-3	TGTGCCAGCAGCCCCCTTCAGGGCAACTCTGGAAACACCATATATTTT	CASSPLQGNSGNTIYF
TRBV2	-	13	TRBJ1-2	TGTGCCAGCAGTGAGGACAGAAACTATGGCTACACCTTC	CASSEDRNYGYTF
TRBV5-1	TRBD2	12	TRBJ2-7	TGCGCCAGCAGCTGGGGGGGATACGAGCAGTACTTC	CASSWGGYEQYF
TRBV27	-	13	TRBJ2-2	TGTGCCAGCAGTTATAGAGGCACCGGGGAGCTGTTTTTT	CASSYRGTGELFF
TRBV30	TRBD1	15	TRBJ1-1	TGTGCCTGGAGTGTACTCGGGACAGGGGAAACTGAAGCTTTCTTT	CAWSVLGTGETEAFF
TRBV4-2	TRBD1	15	TRBJ2-3	TGTGCCAGCAGCCGAGGACAGGGGGAGGCAGATACGCAGTATTTT	CASSRGQGEADTQYF
TRBV5-1	TRBD1	15	TRBJ1-2	TGCGCCAGCAGCTTGCGGACAGGGACTGACTATGGCTACACCTTC	CASSLRTGTDYGYTF
TRBV7-9	-	14	TRBJ2-3	TGTGCCAGCAGCTTAGCGACAGCCACAGATACGCAGTATTTT	CASSLATATDTQYF
TRBV7-6	-	15	TRBJ2-1	TGTGCCAGCAGCTTAGACCAGCGGCGCTACAATGAGCAGTTCTTC	CASSLDQRRYNEQFF
TRBV18	-	14	TRBJ2-2	TGTGCCAGCTCACCGGGACATCGGGACGGGGAGCTGTTTTTT	CASSPGHRDGELFF
TRBV19	-	18	TRBJ1-2	TGTGCCAGTTCTTCCGCCAGGGAACGCCCCCAAATCGGGTATGGCTACACCTTC	CASSSARERPQIGYGYTF